This paragraph reports one T cell receptor (beta chain). The data stem from a study of siplizumab effects on memory and regulatory T cells. TCRdb's table, derived via immunoSEQ multiplex PCR, lists solely in-frame clones and lacks some. The sample includes over 35,000 clones, about 89% of them seen just once. The CDR3 runs 14 residues. Germline V CDR1 and CDR2: SQVTM, ANQGSEA. With 2 bases removed from V and 5 bases from J, the gap between germline ends came to 15 bases. Sequenced unstimulated subsets in three donor pairs: CD4+ naive, CD4+ memory, CD8+ naive, CD8+ effector memory, CD8+ TEMRA. The V gene is TRBV29-1, the J gene TRBJ2-5; D possibly corresponds to TRBD2 (6 bases). Sequenced sample: naive CD4+ T cells sorted from blood. This TCR came from a human donor in good health. The CDR3 region has the DNA TGCAGCGTTGAATGGAGGGGAAGGGGCGAGACCCAGTACTTC. Its translation: CSVEWRGRGETQYF.